This entry lists 21 T cell receptor beta chains sequenced from one sample in a study of blood T cell repertoires in COVID-19. TCRdb's table, derived via immunoSEQ multiplex PCR, lists solely in-frame clones and lacks some. The sample records around 190,000 clones, approximately 73% being singletons. The sample comprised PBMCs or T cells enriched from blood (not recorded which). The origin of the receptors is a woman in her 50s with acute COVID-19.

This chain uses TRBV9 with TRBJ2-2, with D uncertain. Trimming left V 6 bases short and J 5 bases short, with 5 bases between. The CDR3 loop spans 11 amino acids. Germline V gene data show CDR1 as SGDLS and CDR2 as YYNGEE. Written as DNA, the CDR3 is TGTGCCAGCACTCGGACCGGGGAGCTGTTTTTT. It translates to CASTRTGELFF.

This clone has just one count. The rearrangement joins TRBV7-3 to TRBJ2-5, with D possibly being TRBD2 (5 bases). Looked up from germline, CDR1 is SGHTA and CDR2 is FQGTGA. The CDR3 is 15 amino acids. V lost 1 base and J 2 bases, leaving 11 bases between the germline ends. This chain's CDR3 is CASSLSHRGQETQYF. For the CDR3, the DNA is TGTGCCAGCAGCTTAAGCCATCGGGGACAAGAGACCCAGTACTTC. Based on the CDR3 plus reference TRBV7-3 and TRBJ2-5, the full variable domain is GAGVSQTPSNKVTEKGKYVELRCDPISGHTALYWYRQSLGQGPEFLIYFQGTGAADDSGLPNDRFFAVRPEGSVSTLKIQRTERGDSAVYLCASSLSHRGQETQYFGPGTRLLVL.

The chain has TRBV28 and TRBJ1-2, with D unresolved. The CDR3 spans 12 residues. The ends were cut back, 3 bases at V and 4 bases at J, with 6 bases in the middle. Germline loops: CDR1 MDHEN, CDR2 SYDVKM. Here the CDR3 reads CASSFVSYGYTF. DNA of the CDR3: TGTGCCAGCAGTTTTGTCAGCTATGGCTACACCTTC.

The V gene is TRBV28, the J gene TRBJ1-5; 9 bases are shared with TRBD1. CDR3 length: 15 residues. Germline V CDR1 and CDR2: MDHEN, SYDVKM. Trimming at V came to 2 bases and at J to 6 bases, leaving 5 bases not matched to a gene. CDR3 nucleotide sequence: TGTGCCAGCAGTTTACCTGCGACAGGGGGTCAGCCCCAGCATTTT. Translation: CASSLPATGGQPQHF.

This clone was seen just once. The chain is built from TRBV2 and TRBJ1-5, with 12 bases identical to TRBD1. The length of the CDR3 is 16 residues. Germline CDR1 reads SNHLY; CDR2 reads FYNNEI. The trim removed 2 bases at V and 3 bases at J, leaving 2 bases unmatched. The CDR3 DNA reads TGTGCCAGCAGTGAATTGGGACAGGGGGCCAATCAGCCCCAGCATTTT. This gives the protein CASSELGQGANQPQHF. Looking up the rest from reference TRBV2 and TRBJ1-5 gives the full variable domain: EPEVTQTPSHQVTQMGQEVILRCVPISNHLYFYWYRQILGQKVEFLVSFYNNEISEKSEIFDDQFSVERPDGSNFTLKIRSTKLEDSAMYFCASSELGQGANQPQHFGDGTRLSIL.

In its sample, this clone was seen a few times. V usage is TRBV7-8 and J usage is TRBJ1-5; no reliable D call. The CDR3 has 17 residues. V was shortened by 4 bases and J by 3 bases, with 19 bases between the two germline ends. CDR1 and CDR2 (germline): SGHVS, FQNEAQ. The CDR3 loop reads CASSSGRDSTINQPQHF. Written as DNA, the CDR3 is TGTGCCAGCAGCTCGGGTCGAGACTCGACCATCAATCAGCCCCAGCATTTT.

This chain connects TRBV5-1 to TRBJ1-5, with 7 bases aligning to TRBD1. CDR3 size: 13 residues. CDR1 and CDR2 (germline): SGHRS, YFSETQ. The V segment lost 4 bases and the J segment 2 bases; nucleotides outside the gene matches: 0. In DNA, the CDR3 is TGCGCCAGCAGCGACAGGGGCAATCAGCCCCAGCATTTT. It encodes CASSDRGNQPQHF.

The chain carries TRBV9 and TRBJ1-1; weak D call: TRBD1 (6 bases). Germline-derived CDR1 and CDR2 are SGDLS and YYNGEE. Trimming shortened V by 3 bases and J by 1 base, and 13 bases separated the two germline ends. There are 15 residues in the CDR3. The CDR3 loop reads CASSDGDTSNTEAFF. The DNA of the CDR3 is TGTGCCAGCAGCGACGGGGACACCTCGAACACTGAAGCTTTCTTT.

The chain joins TRBV3-1 (or the pseudogene TRBV3-2) to TRBJ1-4; D gene uncertain. The CDR3 has 12 residues. V was pared by 0 bases and J by 11 bases, with 7 bases between. CDR1 is LGHDT, CDR2 YNNKEL, per germline (reference sequence). The CDR3 DNA is TGTGCCAGCAGCCAAGACGGGTCCAAACTGTTTTTT. Residues: CASSQDGSKLFF.

V gene TRBV6-5 combines with J gene TRBJ2-5; 12 bases are a match to TRBD2. Germline V gene sequence: CDR1 MNHEY, CDR2 SVGAGI. The V segment lost 8 bases and the J segment 2 bases; nucleotides outside the gene matches: 6. This CDR3 has 15 residues. As DNA, the CDR3 is TGTGCCAGCGGGGCGACTAGCGGGGGACAAGAGACCCAGTACTTC. Translated, it gives CASGATSGGQETQYF.

The chain is built from TRBV6-1 and TRBJ2-1; TRBD2 aligns across 8 bases. The V gene's germline CDR1 is MNHNS and CDR2 SASEGT. V gave up 2 bases and J gave up 4 bases; unmatched junction bases: 4. The CDR3 sequence is 15 residues long. The CDR3 protein is CASSENLAGYNEQFF. CDR3 nucleotides: TGTGCCAGCAGTGAAAACCTAGCGGGTTACAATGAGCAGTTCTTC.

The rearrangement uses TRBV3-1 (or the pseudogene TRBV3-2) and TRBJ2-1; 8 bases agree with TRBD2. The CDR3 has 18 residues. Germline values: CDR1 LGHDT, CDR2 YNNKEL (reference sequence). V lost 0 bases and J lost 1; bases outside the gene matches: 8. The CDR3 coding sequence is TGTGCCAGCAGCCAAGATTGGAGTCAGCGGGGGTCCTACAATGAGCAGTTCTTC. This translates into CASSQDWSQRGSYNEQFF.

The chain has TRBV6-5 and TRBJ1-1; 8 nucleotides agree with TRBD1. Losses at the gene ends were 6 bases for V and 3 bases for J; bases not matched to a gene: 9. This CDR3 is built from 15 residues. In germline, CDR1 is MNHEY, CDR2 SVGAGI. The CDR3 sequence: CASRRRTGRDTEAFF. The CDR3 nucleotides read TGTGCCAGCAGGAGAAGGACAGGGAGGGACACTGAAGCTTTCTTT.

CDR3 in DNA: TGTGCCAGCAGCTTAGCTCCGGGACAGGATAACACCGGGGAGCTGTTTTTT. Amino acids: CASSLAPGQDNTGELFF. The chain joins TRBV11-3 to TRBJ2-2, with 8 bases lining up with TRBD1. Trimming cost V 1 base and J 2 bases; bases outside gene matches: 6. Germline V lookup: CDR1 SGHNT, CDR2 YENEEA. The CDR3 runs 17 residues.

The genes are TRBV3-1 (or the pseudogene TRBV3-2) and TRBJ2-2; TRBD1 aligns across 7 bases. Unmatched junction bases numbered 8, after V lost 3 bases and J lost 4 bases. Germline assignment: CDR1 LGHDT and CDR2 YNNKEL (reference sequence). This CDR3 spans 16 amino acids. Written as DNA, the CDR3 is TGTGCCAGCAGCCACAAAGACAGGGTGCCCACCGGGGAGCTGTTTTTT. It specifies CASSHKDRVPTGELFF.

This chain connects TRBV7-9 to TRBJ2-3; the D gene is possibly TRBD2 (5 bases). Trimming removed 5 bases at V and 6 bases at J, with 18 bases between. Germline values: CDR1 SEHNR, CDR2 FQNEAQ (reference sequence). CDR3 length: 15 residues. This CDR3 is CASSPGFGVVDTQYF. The CDR3 nucleotides read TGTGCCAGCAGCCCAGGATTCGGGGTGGTTGATACGCAGTATTTT.

This clone appeared a few times. V and J are TRBV4-1 and TRBJ2-1; TRBD2 matches at 10 bases. The V and J ends lost 0 bases and 5 bases, in that order; junction bases with no gene match: 7. CDR3 length equals 17 residues. Germline-derived CDR1 and CDR2 are MGHRA and YSYEKL. The CDR3 reads CASSQDGGGLANNEQFF. DNA of the CDR3: TGCGCCAGCAGCCAAGACGGTGGGGGACTAGCGAACAATGAGCAGTTCTTC.

The chain links TRBV2 to TRBJ2-3; D not resolved. The germline gives CDR1 SNHLY, CDR2 FYNNEI. The CDR3 is 17 amino acids. Trimming left V 5 bases short and J 0 bases short, with 18 bases between. CDR3 in DNA: TGTGCCAGCAGTCCCCCCATTACTCAACTGAGCACAGATACGCAGTATTTT. As protein: CASSPPITQLSTDTQYF.

The rearrangement links TRBV24-1 to TRBJ2-5, with TRBD1 identical over 7 bases. The CDR3 spans 14 residues. V trimming: 2 bases; J trimming: 5 bases; junction bases outside the gene matches: 4. The germline gives CDR1 KGHDR, CDR2 SFDVKD. CDR3 sequence reads: CATSDYTGVETQYF. In nucleotides, the CDR3 is TGTGCCACCAGTGATTATACAGGGGTGGAGACCCAGTACTTC.

The V call is TRBV23-1, the J call TRBJ2-3; possible D gene TRBD1, 5 bases. TRBV23-1 is filed as an ORF, its function uncertain. V gave up 2 bases and J gave up 11 bases, with 11 bases separating them. CDR3 length: 12 amino acids. The chain's CDR3 is CASSQGAQGQYF. The CDR3 nucleotides are TGCGCCAGCAGTCAAGGTGCCCAGGGGCAGTATTTT.

The table lists this clone with a count of one. The chain links TRBV5-1 to TRBJ2-2; TRBD2 matches at 15 bases. The CDR3 covers 19 residues. Germline V lookup: CDR1 SGHRS, CDR2 YFSETQ. Losses at the gene ends were 4 bases for V and 0 bases for J; bases not matched to a gene: 7. The CDR3 nucleotides are TGCGCCAGCAGCCCGCGGACTAGCGGGGGGGGTCCGAACACCGGGGAGCTGTTTTTT. Amino acid sequence: CASSPRTSGGGPNTGELFF.